This T cell receptor beta chain was sequenced for a study of monozygotic twins with inflammatory bowel disease. Germline values: CDR1 GTSNPN, CDR2 SVGIG (reference sequence). The CDR3 length is 16 residues. TCRdb re-called the 5' RACE reads, yielding one record per CDR3 amino acid sequence without DNA. This sample's clone table lists about 330,000 distinct CDR3 sequences. This chain uses TRBV30 with TRBJ1-1. The origin of this receptor is a human donor with ulcerative colitis or Crohn's disease, or a healthy co-twin of an affected twin (not recorded which). The sample taken for sequencing was blood. CDR3 amino acids: CAWSVEFRLRGAEAFF.